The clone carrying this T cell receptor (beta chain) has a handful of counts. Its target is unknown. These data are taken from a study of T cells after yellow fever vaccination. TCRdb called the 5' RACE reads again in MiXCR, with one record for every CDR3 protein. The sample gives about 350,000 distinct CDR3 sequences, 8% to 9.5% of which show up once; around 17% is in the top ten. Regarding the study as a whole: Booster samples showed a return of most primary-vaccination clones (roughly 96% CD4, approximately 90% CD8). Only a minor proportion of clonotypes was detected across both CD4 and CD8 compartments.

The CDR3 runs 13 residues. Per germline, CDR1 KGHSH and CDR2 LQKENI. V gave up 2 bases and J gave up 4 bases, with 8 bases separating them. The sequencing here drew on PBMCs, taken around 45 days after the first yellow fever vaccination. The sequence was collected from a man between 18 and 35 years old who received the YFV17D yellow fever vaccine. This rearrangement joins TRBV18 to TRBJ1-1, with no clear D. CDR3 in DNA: TGTGCCAGCTCACCAATATGGGGCACTGAAGCTTTCTTT. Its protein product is CASSPIWGTEAFF. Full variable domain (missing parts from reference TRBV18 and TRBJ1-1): NAGVMQNPRHLVRRRGQEARLRCSPMKGHSHVYWYRQLPEEGLKFMVYLQKENIIDESGMPKERFSAEFPKEGPSILRIQQVVRGDSAAYFCASSPIWGTEAFFGQGTRLTVV.